This T cell receptor beta chain was found in a study of cytomegalovirus exposure and HLA in healthy donors (dated by TCRdb to 2017 to 2019). Context from the whole study: In an earlier analysis of some 550 of the donors, approximately 300 Gb of sequence data and approximately 120 million unique TCR beta sequences from 150 million to 200 million T cells were reported. An early release covering more than 500 HLA-typed donors comprised approximately 290 gigabases of sequencing data and tens of millions of unique TCR sequences. Among the approximately 420 genotyped donors, approximately 81% belonged to the genetic ancestry cluster associated with self-reported Caucasian donors. The study was designed to test whether signatures of past pathogen exposure could be identified by cataloging public T cell receptors. Using immunosequencing, the study profiled T cell repertoires from about 620 subjects and related those repertoires to cytomegalovirus serostatus. Along with the approximately 600-subject first cohort, a separate validation cohort of over a hundred different subjects was used. To predict cytomegalovirus infection status, the study combined high-throughput TCR immunosequencing, statistical association of individual TCRs with disease status, and machine learning. A later analysis re-analyzed previously published TCR beta repertoires from hundreds of donors and added high-resolution HLA genotyping to study TCR occurrence patterns. In the later analysis, no new phenotypic data were used to find candidate immune exposures; instead, reliance was placed on TCR beta sequences and their occurrence across donors. To decide whether each TCR beta V gene segment behaved as functional or pseudogenic, an earlier analysis of some 570 of the donors relied on high-throughput TCR beta sequencing. Donor age, sex, ethnicity and CMV serostatus were compiled together with the repertoire data. In a later genetic analysis, genome-wide SNP genotypes for about 65% of the 666 donors were used, and that subset was treated as a discovery cohort. Every discovery cohort repertoire had been produced on one sequencing platform. HLA typing included class I and class II loci at four-digit resolution. The number of typed donors differed by locus: about 629-640 for A, B, C, DRB1 and DQB1; approximately 540 for DQA1; roughly 600 for DPA1; and approximately 450 for DPB1. Roughly five DR-DQ haplotypes were treated as single units for association and clustering because of strong linkage in the cohort. Among about 390 genotyped donors of the cohort, an average of approximately 230,000 unique TCR beta nucleotide sequences were sequenced per donor, roughly 20% of them non-productive.

Concerning this clone: This receptor's antigen is unknown. No much larger clonotype is one base removed from it; base qualities were not supplied.

The CDR3 goes from the cysteine to the phenylalanine over 15 residues. Only the CDR3 region is kept as DNA, spanning 45 bases read in frame from base 1. Trimming accounts for 4 bases at V and 6 bases at J, while the number of junction bases matched to no gene is 10. Reading the germline V gene gives CDR1 SGHRS and CDR2 YFSETQ. Library preparation employed the immunoSEQ multiplex PCR assay. For the multiplex PCR, a mixture combining 60 forward primers for TCR Vbeta segments and 13 reverse primers for TCR Jbeta segments was used. A multiplex PCR assay on genomic DNA amplified the CDR3 region of rearranged TCR beta genes. The Illumina HiSeq System was used to sequence the amplified TCR beta libraries as 87-base-pair reads. The original pipeline was this. Across the 670 or so repertoires, a later analysis counted some 80 million unique TCR beta chains, 9 million to 14 million of which were shared by at least two donors. To remove PCR and sequencing errors, raw reads were error-corrected and collapsed into unique sequences using a nearest-neighbor algorithm that merged closely related sequences. Alignment of CDR3 sequences to IMGT reference sequences was used to assign V, D and J gene segments. For a sequence to be retained, a match of at least six nucleotides was required to both a V gene segment and a J gene segment. A rearrangement counted as productive if the CDR3 had no stop codons and remained in frame with V and J, and every other rearrangement counted as non-productive. Following IMGT convention, CDR3 was defined as the stretch from the second conserved V-encoded cysteine up to the conserved J-encoded phenylalanine. Sequences without an unambiguous match to a single V gene segment were excluded from the earlier analysis of several hundred of the donors. In an earlier analysis of 450 to 750 of the donors, a V segment was called functional when productive rearrangements were above 56.7%, and segregating when the standard deviation between donors exceeded 5%. To diagnose cytomegalovirus status from the catalog of TCR beta chain sequences, a statistical classification framework was built. V and J gene assignment, in a later analysis, came from comparing TCR nucleotide sequences with IMGT/GENE-DB human TR gene sequences. A later analysis assigned CDR3 sequences and most-parsimonious VDJ recombination scenarios with the TCRdist pipeline. In a later analysis, every TCR beta chain was defined by the combination of its CDR3 amino acid sequence and its V-gene family, and reads without a unique V-gene family were dropped. As a way to deal with suspected cross-contamination and a sequencing artifact, a later analysis dropped 640 or so nucleotide sequences that were highly shared and had low generation probability. A later analysis calculated a clonal expansion index for each public chain from normalized within-repertoire ranks of inferred template counts. A later analysis computed generation probabilities with a VDJ recombination model fitted to out-of-frame rearrangements, and checked the results against IGoR. In a later analysis, TCR-TCR, TCR-HLA and TCR-CMV co-occurrence was scored with hypergeometric tests, and a repertoire-size bias correction was applied to TCR pairs. To estimate false discovery rates, a later analysis permuted the HLA or CMV assignments 20 times. In a later analysis, co-occurring TCRs were grouped using DBSCAN, with TCRdist sequence similarity added in when clustering inside HLA-allele-positive subsets. For co-occurrence clustering, repertoires with fewer than 30,000 or more than 120,000 public chains were excluded, along with roughly 5 repertoires with anomalous nucleotide sharing. TCRdb's version of the immuneACCESS table is confined to in-frame rearrangements and falls short of the full clone set. An unresolved V gene accounts for under half of the shortfall where checked; the remainder is of unknown origin. V and J calls and clone size are those listed in that table; D and trimming were worked out from the DNA. The sample table records around 150,000 clones; 70% to 90% of these occur just once. The ten largest account for roughly 2.1% of the sample.

What the authors observed across the whole study: A total of 164 TCR beta chains were listed by the study as associated with cytomegalovirus. Assigning TCR associations to individual alleles was difficult when HLA alleles, especially DR and DQ, strongly co-occurred. Cytomegalovirus status was reported to be diagnosed by the classifier with high specificity and sensitivity in both the original and validation cohorts. According to a later analysis, most CMV-associated TCR beta chains appeared to be HLA-restricted, and the HLA associations seemed to be driven largely by CMV exposure. A later analysis reported that several top co-occurrence clusters appeared linked to parvovirus B19, influenza, CMV and Epstein-Barr virus. Linkage disequilibrium might explain the correlated functional status among segregating V segments, but an unknown experimental factor could not be excluded. The sequencing pipeline was judged likely to have produced a cluster of highly shared sequence variants as a technical artifact. Because the 87-base-pair reads could not distinguish some IMGT-functional V segments, including TRBV6-2 and TRBV6-3, those segments were excluded. Immune exposure information for the cohort was limited to CMV serostatus. This cohort had only TCR beta chains sequenced, and the lack of alpha or paired-chain data limited which features could be detected. At a false discovery rate of 0.05, a later analysis linked around 17,000 TCR beta sequences to specific HLA alleles. Because some donors lacked HLA typing at each locus, the association tests relied only on the typed subset. A further reported finding was that TCR beta sequences accurately predicted the HLA-A and HLA-B alleles for most subjects in the first cohort. In a later analysis, HLA-associated TCR beta chains were found to be more clonally expanded and to have lower generation probabilities than equally common non-associated chains. A later analysis found that TCR association rates varied across HLA loci, with DRB1 alleles showing the most associated TCRs and HLA-C alleles the fewest. In vitro tests confirmed that a few of the cytomegalovirus-associated TCR beta chains recognize cytomegalovirus antigens. An association between a missense DCLRE1C variant and V-gene and J-gene trimming of TCR beta chains was found in a later genetic analysis and replicated in an independent cohort. The authors suggested that the approach could potentially be generalized to other disease states and immunological phenotypes. Across donors, most TCR sequences were observed very rarely, whereas some public TCRs were present in many individuals. The earlier analysis of a few hundred of the donors excluded over 15 rarely observed V segments, including chromosome 9 orphons, because counts were too low. According to a later genetic analysis, donors in an Asian-associated ancestry cluster had fewer N-insertions in productive TCRs than the approximately 670-donor mean. An earlier analysis of 587 of the donors showed that most TCR beta V segments appeared in productive rearrangements either about 87% or about 30% of the time, which broadly matched IMGT annotations. Roughly uniform sequencing depth across donors was assumed in presence/absence analyses, although this assumption may not hold.

The cohort comprised under 700 healthy bone marrow donors. At the time of sampling, all cohort members were nominally healthy, though unrecorded immune exposures were likely present. The donor was CMV seropositive and was included in the group of almost 300 seropositive cohort members. A peripheral blood sample was collected from each donor, and TCR beta sequencing was performed on peripheral blood mononuclear cells. Genomic DNA extraction from the blood cell samples was performed with the Qiagen DNeasy Blood Extraction Kit. The sequenced sample consisted of PBMCs. In this chain, TRBV5-1 is recombined with TRBJ2-3; 8 bases in the middle match TRBD1. The source is a man aged 18 to 35 in good health and CMV-seropositive. For the CDR3, the sequence is CASSLTPQGADTQYF. Read as DNA, the sequence is TGCGCCAGCAGCCTGACCCCCCAGGGGGCTGATACGCAGTATTTT.